This is a list of T cell receptor beta chains from one sample in a study of blood T cell repertoires in COVID-19. This table comes from immunoSEQ multiplex PCR, and its TCRdb copy is limited to in-frame clones, with some not included. The sample lists about 280,000 clones; around nine tenths were seen once. Specimen: peripheral blood. The source of these receptors is a man in his forties or fifties with active or convalescent COVID-19. The CDR3 runs from the conserved cysteine through the conserved F or W. Some rows have no size entry. The others give once, few or many, or a class for an expanded clone.

>15|.|TRBJ1-1|TRBV10-1
CASSGGDRVDTEAFF
>12|.|TRBJ1-3|TRBV12-3/TRBV12-4
CASRPGDNTIYF
>13|.|TRBJ1-2|TRBV3-1/TRBV3-2
CASSQSGVYGYTF
>14|.|TRBJ2-2|TRBV3-1/TRBV3-2
CASSPQSGTGELFF
>15|.|TRBJ1-5|TRBV5-1
CASRSGTGSNQPQHF
>13|.|TRBJ2-7|TRBV11-2
CASSPRTRGEQYF
>13|.|TRBJ1-2|TRBV12-3/TRBV12-4
CASSLSGFYGYTF
>13|.|TRBJ2-7|TRBV7-3
CASSAGGTYEQYF
>14|.|TRBJ2-3|TRBV7-3
CASSLAGVGDTQYF
>13|once|TRBJ1-5|TRBV24-1
CATNAGGDQPQHF
>15|.|TRBJ2-3|TRBV3-1/TRBV3-2
CASSQVQASTDTQYF
>15|.|TRBJ1-2|TRBV18
CASSPWGHEDYGYTF
>17|.|TRBJ1-2|TRBV19
CASSLSGTGRSNYGYTF
>15|.|TRBJ1-5|TRBV6-1
CASSEVTGGSQPQHF
>16|.|TRBJ2-2|TRBV5-1
CASRSGTGGPVGELFF
>16|.|TRBJ2-5|TRBV9
CASSPPRTGIEETQYF
>14|.|TRBJ1-1|TRBV6-5
CASSRDPTGDEAFF
>16|.|TRBJ2-7|TRBV6-5
CASSYVPGASPYEQYF
>17|.|TRBJ2-2|TRBV5-1
CASSLARLAGGTGELFF
>14|.|TRBJ2-3|TRBV7-9
CASSSDTRGDTQYF
>17|.|TRBJ2-3|TRBV4-2
CASSQTTSGGGTDTQYF
>15|.|TRBJ1-6|TRBV30
CAWSIGTGRNSPLHF
>14|.|TRBJ1-2|TRBV6-6
CASSYGEGDYGYTF
>12|.|TRBJ1-1|TRBV18
CASSQQGTEAFF
>12|.|TRBJ1-2|TRBV28
CALGGINYGYTF
>15|.|TRBJ2-7|TRBV28
CASSLGGTVTYEQYF
>15|.|TRBJ1-1|TRBV18
CASSPEKGANTEAFF
>16|.|TRBJ2-7|TRBV6-5
CASSYPQGGNSYEQYF
>15|.|TRBJ2-3|TRBV29-1
CSLLRSASSTDTQYF
>14|once|TRBJ2-7|TRBV5-1
CASSAGNGGDEQYF
>11|.|TRBJ1-2|TRBV6-5
CASLNSYGYTF
>20|few|TRBJ2-7|TRBV10-3
CAISAQGGIPNPHVSYEQYF
>15|.|TRBJ1-2|TRBV11-3
CASSPVGGRDYGYTF
>16|.|TRBJ2-7|TRBV15
CATSPLPRGGMYEQYF
>16|.|TRBJ1-4|TRBV6-5
CASSSLRLIGDEKLFF
>14|few|TRBJ1-2|TRBV27
CASSPGTGNYGYTF
>14|.|TRBJ1-1|TRBV11-3
CASSLGGFGTEAFF
>12|.|TRBJ1-2|TRBV30
CAWVRGDYGYTF
>15|.|TRBJ2-5|TRBV7-9
CASSLAGQGAGTQYF
>16|few|TRBJ1-2|TRBV7-9
CASSLITGDPTRGYTF
>13|once|TRBJ2-7|TRBV5-1
CASSLDRDHEQYF
>9|.|TRBJ1-1|TRBV7-9
CVAGPEAFF
>14|.|TRBJ2-6|TRBV9
CASSVATGANVLTF
>13|.|TRBJ1-2|TRBV28
CASTLGQGYGYTF
>14|.|TRBJ2-5|TRBV28
CASSSGGNQETQYF
>11|.|TRBJ2-7|TRBV30
CASDLLYEQYF
>15|.|TRBJ2-7|TRBV13
CASSFLATGVDEQYF
>16|.|TRBJ2-7|TRBV10-1
CASSEVTRSRAYEQYF
>12|.|TRBJ2-1|TRBV28
CASSFYRDKQFF
>16|.|TRBJ2-7|TRBV4-1
CASSQGWGQGFNEQYF
>16|.|TRBJ1-2|TRBV24-1
CATSDSRQGFNYGYTF
>14|.|TRBJ1-5|TRBV6-5
CASSRNRGYQPQHF
>14|.|TRBJ1-2|TRBV9
CASSVAPGNYGYTF